The source of this T cell receptor beta chain is a study of response to subunit inactivated influenza vaccine. Study-wide results and limits: It was the authors' suggestion that each seasonal influenza vaccination recruits few new T cells.

Only one count was recorded for this clonotype. Its specificity is unknown. The CDR3 consists of 16 residues. V was cut by 0 bases and J by 8 bases, with 22 bases left in between. Germline lookup yields CDR1 DFQATT and CDR2 SNEGSKA (reference sequence). TCRdb re-called the RT-PCR reads through MiXCR, storing one row per CDR3 protein. This sample has just over 300,000 distinct CDR3 sequences, with about 20% found just once. This receptor was obtained from a man aged 50 to 75 who received an inactivated influenza vaccine. This specimen consisted of PBMCs from blood, obtained less than 22 months after vaccination. The chain couples TRBV20-1 to TRBJ1-2; D not certain. CDR3 DNA sequence: TGCAGTGCTAGAGATCAAGGGAGGGCCCTTTCGCGGGGCTACACCTTC. Protein product: CSARDQGRALSRGYTF.